This entry lists 3 T cell receptor beta chains sequenced from one sample in a study of cytomegalovirus exposure and HLA in healthy donors. Libraries were prepared by immunoSEQ multiplex PCR; TCRdb keeps only in-frame clonotypes and omits some of them. The top ten clones hold 0.67% of a sample with 90,000 to 130,000 clones, approximately 96% of them seen once. Sequenced input: PBMCs. These receptor sequences come from a young woman in good health and CMV-seronegative.

The chain joins TRBV5-4 to TRBJ1-3, with TRBD1 matching over 7 bases. The CDR3 runs 16 residues. J lost 0 bases, V lost 4 bases, and 7 bases had no gene match. Germline values: CDR1 SGHNT, CDR2 YYREEE (reference sequence). The CDR3 region is CASSKGTELSGNTIYF. CDR3 bases: TGTGCCAGCAGCAAAGGGACAGAACTCTCTGGAAACACCATATATTTT.

J is TRBJ1-4 and V is TRBV27; tentative D call: TRBD1 (6 bases). Germline V gene lookup returns CDR1 MNHEY and CDR2 SMNVEV (reference sequence). This CDR3 is built from 16 residues. The V end was cut by 8 bases, the J end by 0 bases, with 16 bases between. This chain's CDR3 is CASREGVITTNEKLFF. The CDR3 DNA reads as TGTGCCAGCCGAGAGGGGGTGATCACAACTAATGAAAAACTGTTTTTT.

The chain combines TRBV19 with TRBJ1-2; 10 positions match TRBD1. V shed 6 bases, J shed 3 bases, and the junction held 7 bases outside the gene matches. The germline gives CDR1 LNHDA, CDR2 SQIVND (reference sequence). The CDR3 consists of 15 residues. CDR3 bases: TGTGCCAGTAGGCCGGGACAGGGGTATTACTATGGCTACACCTTC. It translates to CASRPGQGYYYGYTF.